This T cell receptor (beta chain) was identified in a study of blood T cell repertoires in COVID-19. CDR1 is SGHAT and CDR2 is FQNNGV in the germline V gene. The germline V and J ends were trimmed by 5 bases and 1 base, with 11 bases remaining between them. The CDR3 sequence is 15 residues long. Participants' reported clinical history set cohort assignment. Cohort 3 donors counted as recovered after two negative PCRs, clearance, or resolved symptoms. In the authors' workflow: It was from reference gene primer amplification that nucleated cell counts were estimated. Assay: immunoSEQ multiplex PCR; the TCRdb copy retains only in-frame clones and omits some. V, J and clone size are taken as reported in that table, and D and trimming were inferred from the DNA itself. Of 250,000 to 300,000 clones in the sample, roughly 88% were seen once.

Sequenced material: PBMCs or T cells enriched from blood (not recorded which). The sequence derives from a woman in her forties or fifties who had recovered from COVID-19. The chain has TRBV11-2 and TRBJ2-2, with D perhaps TRBD1 (5 bases). The DNA for the CDR3 is TGTGCCAGCAGCCGACCGACAGAGAACACCGGGGAGCTGTTTTTT. It translates to CASSRPTENTGELFF.